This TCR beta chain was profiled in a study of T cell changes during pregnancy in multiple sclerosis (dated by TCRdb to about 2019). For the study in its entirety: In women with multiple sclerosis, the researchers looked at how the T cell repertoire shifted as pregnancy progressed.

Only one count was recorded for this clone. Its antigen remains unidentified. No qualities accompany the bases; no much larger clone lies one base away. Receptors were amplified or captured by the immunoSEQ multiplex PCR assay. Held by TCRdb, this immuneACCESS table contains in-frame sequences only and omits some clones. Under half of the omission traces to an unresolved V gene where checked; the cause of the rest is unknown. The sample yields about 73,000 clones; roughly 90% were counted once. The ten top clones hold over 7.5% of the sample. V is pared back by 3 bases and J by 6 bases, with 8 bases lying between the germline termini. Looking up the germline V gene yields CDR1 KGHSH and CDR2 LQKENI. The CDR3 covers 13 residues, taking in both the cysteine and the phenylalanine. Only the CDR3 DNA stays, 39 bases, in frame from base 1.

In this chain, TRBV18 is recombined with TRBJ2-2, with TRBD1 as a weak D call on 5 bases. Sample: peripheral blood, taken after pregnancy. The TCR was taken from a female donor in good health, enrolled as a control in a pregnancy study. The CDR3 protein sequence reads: CASSPQGPGELFF. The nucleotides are TGTGCCAGCTCACCTCAGGGCCCCGGGGAGCTGTTTTTT.